Listed here are 3 T cell receptor beta chains from one sample, sequenced in a study of a mutant IDH1 vaccine in newly diagnosed glioma (dated by TCRdb to 2020 to 2023). This sample's time point label indicates: baseline, week 1 (first vaccination visit). Taken with the paper, the label for treatment or condition translates to: pre-vaccination baseline after standard-of-care therapy. The protocol used for the library was the immunoSEQ multiplex PCR assay. In its TCRdb copy, this immuneACCESS table keeps in-frame sequences only and misses some clones. Where compared with another copy, unresolved V genes explain less than half of these, and the others have no known cause. This sample is represented by roughly 71,000 clones; 65% to 90% of them were singletons. The top ten clonotypes cover under 3.5% of the sample. The specimen comprised PBMCs, sampled from a glioma patient treated with radiotherapy, temozolomide or both. The receptors here all came from a man aged 25 to 40 with glioma.

The chain uses TRBV11-2 and TRBJ2-6, with D possibly being TRBD1 (6 bases). Germline loops: CDR1 SGHAT, CDR2 FQNNGV. V dropped 1 base and J dropped 1 base, with 14 bases sitting between them. The CDR3 runs to 18 residues. CDR3 amino acids: CASSLGQGMRSGANVLTF. CDR3 nucleotides: TGTGCCAGCAGCTTAGGGCAGGGGATGCGATCTGGGGCCAACGTCCTGACTTTC.

This clone appeared a single time. The chain recombines TRBV5-1 with TRBJ1-1, with 7 bases that match TRBD1. The CDR3 length is 14 residues. Germline loops: CDR1 SGHRS, CDR2 YFSETQ. J was trimmed by 4 bases and V by 4 bases; bases with no gene match: 7. The CDR3 nucleotides read TGCGCCAGCAGCCCGAGTGCAGGGGGCACTGAAGCTTTCTTT. This codes for CASSPSAGGTEAFF. The full variable domain, its missing parts supplied by reference TRBV5-1 and TRBJ1-1, is KAGVTQTPRYLIKTRGQQVTLSCSPISGHRSVSWYQQTPGQGLQFLFEYFSETQRNKGNFPGRFSGRQFSNSRSEMNVSTLELGDSALYLCASSPSAGGTEAFFGQGTRLTVV.

This clone was seen a single time. The genes are TRBV11-2 and TRBJ1-2; D is unresolved. The germline V gene has CDR1 SGHAT and CDR2 FQNNGV. The CDR3 has 14 amino acids. The germline V and J ends were trimmed by 1 base and 5 bases, with 11 bases remaining between them. CDR3 region: CASSLAVAEYGYTF. CDR3 DNA sequence: TGTGCCAGCAGCTTAGCTGTGGCCGAATATGGCTACACCTTC.